The 19 T cell receptor beta chains listed next were all sequenced from one sample in a study of blood T cells in healthy people across ages. A second PCR of roughly 7 to 11 cycles used a sample-barcoded 5' primer and a J-beta primer mix. MiXCR was run by TCRdb on the 5' RACE reads, yielding one entry per CDR3 protein. This table has 1.5 million to 1.9 million distinct CDR3 sequences, about 42% appearing once. Input material: blood. The receptor source for this set is a woman between 18 and 29 years old in good health.

The sample holds a few counts of this clonotype. V gene TRBV7-9 combines with J gene TRBJ1-1; tentatively, D is TRBD1 (5 bases). Trimming removed 7 bases from V and 3 bases from J, with 9 bases in between. This CDR3 is built from 12 residues. CDR1 and CDR2 from the germline V gene are SEHNR and FQNEAQ (reference sequence). CDR3: CASTVGHTEAFF. CDR3 nucleotide sequence: TGTGCCAGCACCGTGGGGCACACTGAAGCTTTCTTT.

The sample holds a few counts of this clonotype. This chain uses TRBV9 with TRBJ1-5; D ambiguous. The CDR3 loop spans 14 amino acids. Trimming took 0 bases from V and 4 from J, leaving 8 bases between them. CDR1 and CDR2 from the germline V gene are SGDLS and YYNGEE. The CDR3 nucleotides are TGTGCCAGCAGCGTAGGGGCGGAAAATCAGCCCCAGCATTTT. Translating gives CASSVGAENQPQHF.

Points on this clonotype: This clone may be a read error of a much larger clone one base away. The chain has TRBV12-3 or TRBV12-4 and TRBJ2-3, with D perhaps being TRBD1 or TRBD2 (5 bases each). The CDR3 contains 16 residues. Trimming cost V 5 bases and J 4 bases, with 19 bases left between them. The CDR3 sequence is CASSRTGGTRADTQYF. In nucleotides, the CDR3 is TGTGCCAGCAGTCGGACTGGCGGAACCAGGGCAGATACGCAGTATTTT.

This chain joins TRBV20-1 and TRBJ1-5; D might be TRBD1 (6 bases). CDR1 DFQATT and CDR2 SNEGSKA come from the germline V gene (reference sequence). The CDR3 contains 16 residues. The germline V and J ends were trimmed by 5 bases and 0 bases, with 17 bases remaining between them. The CDR3 sequence: CSAVKGRGYSNQPQHF. The CDR3 bases are TGCAGTGCTGTGAAGGGTAGGGGGTATAGCAATCAGCCCCAGCATTTT.

This clonotype appeared a few times. This sequence joins TRBV12-3 or TRBV12-4 and TRBJ1-5; the match to TRBD1 covers 8 bases. The ends lost 6 bases at V and 6 bases at J; junction bases unmatched: 4. This CDR3 is built from 13 residues. The CDR3 nucleotides read TGTGCCAGCAGGACAGGGGAGAGTCAGCCCCAGCATTTT. Translation: CASRTGESQPQHF.

The chain recombines TRBV6-2 or TRBV6-3 with TRBJ2-1; 15 bases fit TRBD2. The CDR3 runs 14 residues. Germline CDR1 MNHEY, CDR2 SVGEGT. With V trimmed by 8 bases and J by 8 bases, 4 bases remained unmatched. The CDR3 nucleotides are TGTGCCAGCCTTGGGACTAGCGGGAGGTATGAGCAGTTCTTC. It encodes CASLGTSGRYEQFF.

The V gene is TRBV12-3 or TRBV12-4, the J gene TRBJ1-1, with TRBD1 identical over 7 bases. V shed 4 bases and J 1 base; nucleotides not matched to a gene: 12. The CDR3 contains 17 residues. CDR3 in amino acids: CASSSLPGGSRNTEAFF. The DNA of the CDR3 is TGTGCCAGCAGTTCACTCCCAGGGGGTAGTAGGAACACTGAAGCTTTCTTT.

There are a few counts of this clonotype. The chain joins TRBV20-1 to TRBJ2-3, with D maybe TRBD2 (6 bases). The ends were cut back, 5 bases at V and 7 bases at J, with 10 bases in the middle. Germline values: CDR1 DFQATT, CDR2 SNEGSKA (reference sequence). The CDR3 is 11 amino acids. CDR3 region: CSASGGYTQYF. In nucleotides, the CDR3 is TGCAGTGCTTCCGGAGGGTATACGCAGTATTTT.

This clonotype has more than one count but fewer than ten. CDR3 region: CASSPGGLLPYEQYF. DNA for the CDR3: TGTGCCAGCAGCCCGGGAGGGCTACTCCCCTACGAGCAGTACTTC. The chain carries TRBV14 and TRBJ2-7; the match to TRBD2 covers 8 bases. Trimming took 4 bases from V and 2 from J; bases not matched to a gene: 7. The V gene's germline CDR1 is SGHDN and CDR2 FVKESK. The CDR3 is 15 amino acids.

The genes are TRBV20-1 and TRBJ1-4, with 7 bases matching TRBD1. CDR3 length: 13 residues. V was clipped by 3 bases and J by 11 bases; unmatched bases: 9. Germline V gene data show CDR1 as DFQATT and CDR2 as SNEGSKA (reference sequence). The CDR3 protein is CSARRTGKEKLFF. For the CDR3, the DNA is TGCAGTGCTAGGAGGACAGGAAAGGAGAAACTGTTTTTT.

A few counts support this clonotype. V gene TRBV12-3 or TRBV12-4 combines with J gene TRBJ2-7; 9 nucleotides agree with TRBD1. This CDR3 region has 15 residues. J was trimmed by 5 bases and V by 2 bases; bases with no gene match: 7. The CDR3 DNA follows: TGTGCCAGCAGTTTAATCGGGACAGGGTTTCACGAGCAGTACTTC. Translating it yields CASSLIGTGFHEQYF.

This clonotype is a singleton in its sample. The genes are TRBV4-3 and TRBJ2-7; D tentatively reads TRBD1 or TRBD2 (6 bases each). There are 17 residues in the CDR3. Germline values: CDR1 LGHNA, CDR2 YSLEER. Trimming removed 0 bases from V and 7 bases from J, with 22 bases in between. CDR3 DNA sequence: TGCGCCAGCAGCCAAGAAGGTGGACCGGGGGCGCTTAGTGAGCAGTACTTC. The encoded protein is CASSQEGGPGALSEQYF.

The chain is built from TRBV29-1 and TRBJ2-7; tentatively, D is TRBD1 or TRBD2 (5 bases each). Trimming took off 4 bases at V and 0 bases at J, with 10 bases between the two ends. This CDR3 is 13 amino acids long. Per germline, CDR1 SQVTM and CDR2 ANQGSEA. The chain's CDR3 is CSVATGRSYEQYF. The CDR3 DNA reads TGCAGCGTTGCTACGGGACGCTCCTACGAGCAGTACTTC.

This clonotype occurred a few times. The chain is built from TRBV19 and TRBJ2-7; D ambiguous. Germline V gives CDR1 LNHDA, CDR2 SQIVND (reference sequence). With 0 bases removed from V and 3 bases from J, the gap between germline ends came to 9 bases. The CDR3 is 14 amino acids. The CDR3 here is CASSIDGPLYEQYF. In DNA, the CDR3 is TGTGCCAGTAGTATAGATGGACCACTCTACGAGCAGTACTTC.

This chain uses TRBV2 with TRBJ2-7; D gene uncertain. CDR1 is SNHLY, CDR2 FYNNEI, per germline. Trimming removed 3 bases at V and 3 bases at J, with 15 bases between. The CDR3 is made up of 15 amino acids. In DNA, the CDR3 is TGTGCCAGCAGTGAGGGTGGACCCCACTACTACGAGCAGTACTTC. Protein product: CASSEGGPHYYEQYF.

There are many counts of this clonotype. The V and J genes are TRBV7-2 and TRBJ2-7; unclear D gene. This CDR3 is 12 amino acids long. CDR1 is SGHTA and CDR2 is FQGNSA in the germline V gene. V lost 6 bases, J lost 3 bases, and 9 bases lay in between. CDR3 protein: CASSFAGYEQYF. In DNA, the CDR3 is TGTGCCAGCAGTTTTGCAGGCTACGAGCAGTACTTC.

This clonotype was seen only a few times. The chain uses TRBV15 and TRBJ2-7; weak D call: TRBD1 (5 bases). Germline V gives CDR1 LNHNV, CDR2 YYDKDF (reference sequence). This CDR3 contains 13 residues. Between the trimmed V and J ends, which lost 2 bases and 4 bases, there was a span of 9 bases. CDR3 amino acids: CATSRSQGYEQYF. Here the CDR3 DNA reads TGTGCCACCAGCAGATCCCAGGGTTACGAGCAGTACTTC.

This clonotype occurred once. The chain recombines TRBV5-5 with TRBJ1-2; 12 nucleotides line up with TRBD1. The germline V gene encodes CDR1 SGHKS and CDR2 YYEKEE (reference sequence). V shed 4 bases, J shed 6 bases, and the junction held 7 bases outside the gene matches. CDR3 length: 15 residues. CDR3 protein: CASSPRDRGRDGYTF. The CDR3 DNA is TGTGCCAGCAGCCCCCGGGACAGGGGGCGCGATGGCTACACCTTC.

This chain connects TRBV2 to TRBJ2-1; TRBD2 matches at 15 bases. Trimming cost V 5 bases and J 9 bases; bases outside gene matches: 8. Per the germline V gene, CDR1 is SNHLY and CDR2 is FYNNEI. CDR3 size: 16 residues. The CDR3 nucleotides read TGTGCCAGCAGTCCAGGACTAGCGGGGGGGCTGGGTGAGCAGTTCTTC. Amino acids: CASSPGLAGGLGEQFF.